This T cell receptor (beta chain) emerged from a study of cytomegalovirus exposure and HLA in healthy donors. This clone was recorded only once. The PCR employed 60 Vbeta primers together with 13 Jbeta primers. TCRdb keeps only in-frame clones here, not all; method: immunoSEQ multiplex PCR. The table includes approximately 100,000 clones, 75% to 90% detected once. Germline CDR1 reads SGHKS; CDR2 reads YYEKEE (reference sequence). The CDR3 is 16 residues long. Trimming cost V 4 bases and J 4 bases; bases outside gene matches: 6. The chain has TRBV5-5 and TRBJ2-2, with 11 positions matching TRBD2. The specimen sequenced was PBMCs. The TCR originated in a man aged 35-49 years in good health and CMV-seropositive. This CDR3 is CASSLLAGVVTGELFF. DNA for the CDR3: TGTGCCAGCAGCCTACTAGCGGGAGTCGTCACCGGGGAGCTGTTTTTT.